The next 15 T cell receptor beta chains were all read from a single sample in a study of cytomegalovirus exposure and HLA in healthy donors. TCRdb's copy holds only in-frame clones and misses some; the assay was immunoSEQ multiplex PCR. The profile shows roughly 150,000 clones, 95% to 97% of them singletons. The sequencing input was PBMCs. These receptors originate from a woman aged 18-29 years in good health and CMV-seronegative.

About this clone: At one of its ends the junction is not consistent with the germline gene, which may arise from a read error. The DNA for the CDR3 is TGTGCCTGGGGACAGGGAGGCCCTAAGGAAAAACTGTTTTTT. Translating gives CAWGQGGPKEKLFF. The V call is TRBV30, the J call TRBJ1-4; TRBD1 agrees at 8 bases. Per the germline V gene, CDR1 is GTSNPN and CDR2 is SVGIG (reference sequence). This CDR3 comprises 14 residues.

V is TRBV27 and J is TRBJ2-7; TRBD2 matches at 7 bases. Germline values: CDR1 MNHEY, CDR2 SMNVEV (reference sequence). J gave up 0 bases and V 7 bases, and 9 bases lay outside the gene matches. This CDR3 region has 15 residues. This chain's CDR3 is CASTPAGTNSYEQYF. In nucleotides, the CDR3 is TGTGCCAGCACCCCGGCGGGGACTAACTCCTACGAGCAGTACTTC.

The chain uses TRBV4-3 and TRBJ2-2; 7 positions agree with TRBD2. Losses at the gene ends were 0 bases for V and 4 bases for J; bases not matched to a gene: 14. The germline CDR1 and CDR2 sequences are LGHNA and YSLEER. The CDR3 totals 19 residues. The CDR3 is CASSQEGGSRGSFTGELFF. The CDR3 DNA reads TGCGCCAGCAGCCAAGAGGGGGGTTCGCGGGGGTCTTTCACCGGGGAGCTGTTTTTT.

The rearrangement uses TRBV7-2 and TRBJ1-5, with unresolved D. V was trimmed by 5 bases and J by 2 bases, leaving 7 bases between them. The CDR3 is 13 residues long. Germline CDR1 SGHTA, CDR2 FQGNSA. Here the CDR3 reads CASSVQGNQPQHF. CDR3 coding DNA: TGTGCCAGCAGCGTACAAGGCAATCAGCCCCAGCATTTT.

The chain recombines TRBV5-1 with TRBJ1-6, with 8 positions matching TRBD1. V trimming: 4 bases; J trimming: 8 bases; junction bases outside the gene matches: 11. The CDR3 contains 16 residues. Germline CDR1 reads SGHRS; CDR2 reads YFSETQ. Written as DNA, the CDR3 is TGCGCCAGCAGCATCGGGCAGGGGGCATTTGATTCACCCCTCCACTTT. Amino acid sequence: CASSIGQGAFDSPLHF.

The rearrangement uses TRBV7-8 and TRBJ1-5, with TRBD1 matching over 7 bases. With V trimmed by 6 bases and J by 6 bases, 8 bases remained unmatched. CDR3 length: 14 amino acids. Germline V CDR1 and CDR2: SGHVS, FQNEAQ. CDR3 region: CASSLTGVSQPQHF. Here the CDR3 DNA reads TGTGCCAGCAGTTTAACAGGGGTTAGTCAGCCCCAGCATTTT.

The rearrangement uses TRBV4-1 and TRBJ1-6; D unclear. This CDR3 contains 14 residues. CDR1 MGHRA and CDR2 YSYEKL come from the germline V gene. Trimming left V 4 bases short and J 9 bases short, with 13 bases between. The CDR3 loop is CASSPRDEGSPLHF. The CDR3 region has the DNA TGCGCCAGCAGCCCCCGAGATGAGGGTTCACCCCTCCACTTT.

J is TRBJ1-1 and V is TRBV2, with unresolved D. Germline V gives CDR1 SNHLY, CDR2 FYNNEI. Trimming stripped 3 bases from V and 0 bases from J, with 5 bases between. The CDR3 extends over 13 amino acids. CDR3 DNA: TGTGCCAGCAGTGAGGCCTTGAACACTGAAGCTTTCTTT. Protein sequence: CASSEALNTEAFF.

This chain joins TRBV2 and TRBJ1-5, with TRBD1 matching 7 bases. Germline-derived CDR1 and CDR2 are SNHLY and FYNNEI. The CDR3 extends over 16 amino acids. The ends lost 3 bases at V and 2 bases at J; junction bases unmatched: 7. DNA of the CDR3: TGTGCCAGCAGTGATCTGACAGGGCGGGGCAATCAGCCCCAGCATTTT. Its protein is CASSDLTGRGNQPQHF.

The J gene is TRBJ1-1, the V gene TRBV6-6; 8 bases are a match to TRBD1. J lost 1 base, V lost 8 bases, and 0 bases had no gene match. Germline CDR1 and CDR2: MNHNY and SVGAGI (reference sequence). CDR3 length: 12 amino acids. CDR3 sequence reads: CASGTGNTEAFF. CDR3 coding DNA: TGTGCCAGCGGGACAGGGAACACTGAAGCTTTCTTT.

This clone was seen only a few times. The chain carries TRBV19 and TRBJ2-7; 9 bases line up with TRBD2. Germline CDR1 LNHDA, CDR2 SQIVND (reference sequence). Trimming removed 4 bases from V and 6 bases from J; junction bases left unmatched: 10. The CDR3 totals 15 residues. CDR3 loop: CASSRAAGGPGEQYF. CDR3 bases: TGTGCCAGTAGTAGAGCGGCGGGGGGGCCCGGCGAGCAGTACTTC.

The chain combines TRBV6-4 with TRBJ2-5; TRBD2 agrees at 15 bases. From germline, CDR1 is MRHNA and CDR2 SNTAGT. The CDR3 consists of 17 residues. J gave up 1 base and V 4 bases, and 4 bases lay outside the gene matches. For the CDR3, the DNA is TGTGCCAGCAGTGGCGGGACTAGCGGGGGGATCCAAGAGACCCAGTACTTC. It encodes CASSGGTSGGIQETQYF.

In this sample, this clone turned up once. The rearrangement uses TRBV6-1 and TRBJ2-5; D gene unclear. Germline CDR1 reads MNHNS; CDR2 reads SASEGT. The CDR3 spans 15 residues. V dropped 5 bases and J dropped 0 bases, with 13 bases sitting between them. As DNA, the CDR3 is TGTGCCAGCAGTCCCTATATCGACTACCAAGAGACCCAGTACTTC. It translates to CASSPYIDYQETQYF.

The genes are TRBV2 and TRBJ1-5; D gene unclear. Germline CDR1 reads SNHLY; CDR2 reads FYNNEI. CDR3 size: 13 residues. Trimming cost V 6 bases and J 0 bases, with 6 bases left between them. The CDR3 spells CASRLISNQPQHF. The CDR3 DNA is TGTGCCAGCAGACTTATTAGCAATCAGCCCCAGCATTTT.

The chain carries TRBV6-1 and TRBJ1-2; D remains ambiguous. V gave up 7 bases and J gave up 8 bases, with 20 bases separating them. Germline V CDR1 and CDR2: MNHNS, SASEGT. This CDR3 is built from 14 residues. In nucleotides, the CDR3 is TGTGCCAGCACCCAATCCCCGGTCTCGTGGGGCTACACCTTC. This sequence encodes CASTQSPVSWGYTF.